This T cell receptor (beta chain) was retrieved from a study of OX40 agonist ivuxolimab in advanced cancers. Study at large: Those enrolled were about 80% male, with a mean age of roughly 62 years and ages from roughly 20 to 85. Patients achieving partial responses numbered three: one hepatocellular carcinoma case and two cutaneous melanoma cases. Whole-study results and caveats: On average, CD8+ T cells had more expanded clones than CD4+.

A note on this clone: Its antigen is currently unknown.

Produced via immunoSEQ multiplex PCR; TCRdb's table is partial and in-frame only. Altogether some 45,000 clones are present, almost 80% being singletons, with the ten largest covering 7.9%. V lost 5 bases and J 8 bases, leaving 17 bases between the germline ends. This CDR3 is 14 amino acids long. Germline values: CDR1 MNHNY, CDR2 SVGAGI (reference sequence). The clonotype comes from an adult with an advanced solid tumor such as melanoma, head and neck, liver or kidney cancer. Sequenced here: CD4+ or CD8+ T cells sorted from blood, sampled in a trial of the OX40 agonist ivuxolimab. V is TRBV6-6 and J is TRBJ2-3, with D unresolved. The CDR3 loop is CASSPSEAAGTQYF. CDR3 nucleotides: TGTGCCAGCAGTCCATCTGAGGCAGCCGGTACGCAGTATTTT.